This TCR beta chain derives from a study of blood T cell repertoires in COVID-19. TCRdb keeps only in-frame clones here, not all; method: immunoSEQ multiplex PCR. The sample records around 220,000 clones, about four fifths being singletons. Donors were grouped by their self-reported clinical history. The CDR3 totals 15 residues. The trim removed 4 bases at V and 8 bases at J, leaving 5 bases unmatched. Germline V CDR1 and CDR2: MNHEY, SVGAGI. The rearrangement links TRBV6-5 to TRBJ1-4; 12 bases are a match to TRBD1. The sequence was collected from a woman aged 40 to 55 who had recovered from COVID-19. The sample was PBMCs or T cells enriched from blood (not recorded which). DNA for the CDR3: TGTGCCAGCAGTTGGGGACAGGGGGCGAACGAAAAACTGTTTTTT. Amino acid sequence: CASSWGQGANEKLFF.